Listed below are T cell receptor beta chains from one sample, sequenced in a study of OX40 agonist ivuxolimab in advanced cancers. Only in-frame clones appear in the TCRdb table, and some are missing; sequencing was by immunoSEQ multiplex PCR. The sample shows some 80,000 clones, about 85% of them seen only once. Sequenced material: CD4+ or CD8+ T cells sorted from blood, taken in a trial of the OX40 agonist ivuxolimab. The receptors shown here come from an adult with an advanced solid tumor such as melanoma, head and neck, liver or kidney cancer. CDR3s include the opening cysteine and the closing phenylalanine or tryptophan. The order of the fields is clone size, D gene, V gene, J gene, CDR3 protein, CDR3 DNA. The D gene is left open where the match is weak. Part of the rows lack a size; the others show once, few, many or a class for expanded clones.

clone_size: .; d_call: .; v_call: TRBV18; j_call: TRBJ1-1; cdr3_aa: CASSPPMVSAGAFF; cdr3_nt: TGTGCCAGCTCACCTCCCATGGTATCTGCGGGAGCTTTCTTT
clone_size: .; d_call: .; v_call: TRBV7-2; j_call: TRBJ1-1; cdr3_aa: CASSLVGSEAFF; cdr3_nt: TGTGCCAGCAGCTTAGTAGGGTCTGAAGCTTTCTTT
clone_size: .; d_call: .; v_call: TRBV21-1; j_call: TRBJ1-2; cdr3_aa: CASSKAGPCYGYTF; cdr3_nt: TGTGCCAGCAGCAAAGCGGGGCCATGCTATGGCTACACCTTC
clone_size: .; d_call: .; v_call: TRBV19; j_call: TRBJ2-7; cdr3_aa: CASSIKWPPSREQYF; cdr3_nt: TGTGCCAGTAGTATAAAATGGCCCCCTTCTCGGGAGCAGTACTTC
clone_size: .; d_call: .; v_call: TRBV10-3; j_call: TRBJ2-2; cdr3_aa: CAIQDTFAGASTGELFF; cdr3_nt: TGTGCCATTCAGGACACGTTTGCGGGGGCATCCACCGGGGAGCTGTTTTTT
clone_size: few; d_call: .; v_call: TRBV5-1; j_call: TRBJ2-7; cdr3_aa: CASSSSGGSYEQYF; cdr3_nt: TGCGCCAGCAGCTCCTCTGGGGGCTCCTACGAGCAGTACTTC
clone_size: .; d_call: .; v_call: TRBV19; j_call: TRBJ2-1; cdr3_aa: CASSTGEGYNEQFF; cdr3_nt: TGTGCCAGTAGTACAGGGGAAGGGTACAATGAGCAGTTCTTC
clone_size: .; d_call: .; v_call: TRBV7-9; j_call: TRBJ1-1; cdr3_aa: CASSLGAEREAFF; cdr3_nt: TGTGCCAGCAGCTTAGGGGCCGAACGTGAAGCTTTCTTT
clone_size: .; d_call: .; v_call: TRBV4-3; j_call: TRBJ1-2; cdr3_aa: CASSLGETNYGYTF; cdr3_nt: TGCGCCAGCAGCCTGGGGGAGACCAACTATGGCTACACCTTC
clone_size: .; d_call: .; v_call: TRBV7-2; j_call: TRBJ2-3; cdr3_aa: CASSPTREVTQYF; cdr3_nt: TGTGCCAGCAGCCCAACTAGGGAAGTTACGCAGTATTTT
clone_size: .; d_call: TRBD1; v_call: TRBV12-5; j_call: TRBJ2-3; cdr3_aa: CASGSGQGSSDTQYF; cdr3_nt: TGTGCTAGTGGGTCGGGACAGGGTAGTTCAGATACGCAGTATTTT
clone_size: .; d_call: .; v_call: TRBV19; j_call: TRBJ2-5; cdr3_aa: CASSWDSGSRGAQYF; cdr3_nt: TGTGCCAGTAGTTGGGACAGTGGAAGCCGGGGGGCCCAGTACTTC
clone_size: once; d_call: .; v_call: TRBV4-1; j_call: TRBJ1-2; cdr3_aa: CASSPDGPGGYTF; cdr3_nt: TGCGCCAGCAGCCCCGACGGGCCAGGGGGCTACACCTTC
clone_size: .; d_call: .; v_call: TRBV5-4; j_call: TRBJ2-7; cdr3_aa: CASSGSDGYYEQYF; cdr3_nt: TGTGCCAGCAGCGGATCGGACGGCTACTACGAGCAGTACTTC
clone_size: .; d_call: TRBD1; v_call: TRBV29-1; j_call: TRBJ1-2; cdr3_aa: CSVRTGGVGGYTF; cdr3_nt: TGCAGCGTACGGACAGGGGGAGTGGGCGGCTACACCTTC
clone_size: .; d_call: .; v_call: TRBV7-9; j_call: TRBJ1-6; cdr3_aa: CASSPTFRGPLSYNSPLHF; cdr3_nt: TGTGCCAGCAGCCCAACTTTTAGGGGACCGCTCTCCTATAATTCACCCCTCCACTTT
clone_size: few; d_call: .; v_call: TRBV6-5; j_call: TRBJ2-7; cdr3_aa: CASSPTGTRGYEQYF; cdr3_nt: TGTGCCAGCAGTCCCACGGGGACAAGGGGATACGAGCAGTACTTC
clone_size: .; d_call: .; v_call: TRBV6-5; j_call: TRBJ1-1; cdr3_aa: CASTGEDSLNTEAFF; cdr3_nt: TGTGCCAGCACTGGAGAGGACAGCTTGAACACTGAAGCTTTCTTT
clone_size: .; d_call: TRBD2; v_call: TRBV7-2; j_call: TRBJ2-2; cdr3_aa: CASPAVLAVNTGELFF; cdr3_nt: TGTGCCAGCCCCGCTGTACTAGCGGTGAACACCGGGGAGCTGTTTTTT
clone_size: few; d_call: .; v_call: TRBV5-1; j_call: TRBJ1-6; cdr3_aa: CASSSSWGGDSPLHF; cdr3_nt: TGCGCCAGCAGCTCCTCTTGGGGTGGGGATTCACCCCTCCACTTT
clone_size: .; d_call: TRBD2; v_call: TRBV12-5; j_call: TRBJ2-3; cdr3_aa: CASGSSAGGGSTDTQYF; cdr3_nt: TGTGCTAGTGGTTCCTCAGCGGGGGGCGGTAGCACAGATACGCAGTATTTT
clone_size: .; d_call: .; v_call: TRBV19; j_call: TRBJ2-2; cdr3_aa: CASSPHDRGRATGELFF; cdr3_nt: TGTGCCAGTTCCCCCCATGACCGTGGAAGGGCCACCGGGGAGCTGTTTTTT
clone_size: .; d_call: TRBD1; v_call: TRBV11-2; j_call: TRBJ1-1; cdr3_aa: CASSWTGTANTEAFF; cdr3_nt: TGTGCCAGCAGCTGGACAGGAACGGCGAACACTGAAGCTTTCTTT
clone_size: .; d_call: .; v_call: TRBV18; j_call: TRBJ1-2; cdr3_aa: CASSPSGGLTNGYTF; cdr3_nt: TGTGCCAGCTCACCCTCGGGTGGACTAACTAATGGCTACACCTTC
clone_size: .; d_call: .; v_call: TRBV5-1; j_call: TRBJ2-6; cdr3_aa: CASSSTRGFSGANVLTF; cdr3_nt: TGCGCCAGCAGCTCGACCCGGGGGTTCTCTGGGGCCAACGTCCTGACTTTC
clone_size: .; d_call: .; v_call: TRBV11-2; j_call: TRBJ1-3; cdr3_aa: CASSLRPTYLNTIYF; cdr3_nt: TGTGCCAGCAGCTTACGGCCTACCTACTTAAACACCATATATTTT
clone_size: .; d_call: .; v_call: TRBV4-3; j_call: TRBJ2-2; cdr3_aa: CASSQVRASRGTGELFF; cdr3_nt: TGCGCCAGCAGCCAGGTTCGGGCATCGAGGGGCACCGGGGAGCTGTTTTTT
clone_size: .; d_call: .; v_call: TRBV14; j_call: TRBJ2-7; cdr3_aa: CASSQVGSGGQYEQYF; cdr3_nt: TGTGCCAGCAGCCAAGTTGGCAGCGGGGGACAGTACGAGCAGTACTTC
clone_size: .; d_call: TRBD1; v_call: TRBV7-9; j_call: TRBJ2-3; cdr3_aa: CASSSSGTGATDTQYF; cdr3_nt: TGTGCCAGCAGCTCCTCCGGGACAGGGGCCACAGATACGCAGTATTTT
clone_size: .; d_call: .; v_call: TRBV7-2; j_call: TRBJ2-4; cdr3_aa: CASQGFLSNIQYF; cdr3_nt: TGTGCCAGCCAGGGGTTCCTCTCAAACATTCAGTACTTC
clone_size: .; d_call: TRBD1; v_call: TRBV7-3; j_call: TRBJ2-2; cdr3_aa: CASSPDRGNTGELFF; cdr3_nt: TGTGCCAGCAGCCCTGACAGGGGGAACACCGGGGAGCTGTTTTTT
clone_size: .; d_call: TRBD2; v_call: TRBV11-2; j_call: TRBJ2-1; cdr3_aa: CASSLLLAAYNEQFF; cdr3_nt: TGTGCCAGCAGCTTATTACTAGCGGCTTACAATGAGCAGTTCTTC
clone_size: once; d_call: .; v_call: TRBV6-6; j_call: TRBJ2-7; cdr3_aa: CASSYRTGYEQYF; cdr3_nt: TGTGCCAGCAGCTATAGGACGGGCTACGAGCAGTACTTC
clone_size: .; d_call: .; v_call: TRBV6-6; j_call: TRBJ2-3; cdr3_aa: CASSYRGPTTDTQYF; cdr3_nt: TGTGCCAGCAGTTACAGGGGACCTACCACAGATACGCAGTATTTT
clone_size: .; d_call: TRBD1; v_call: TRBV18; j_call: TRBJ2-1; cdr3_aa: CASSPRNGDRGDNEQFF; cdr3_nt: TGTGCCAGCTCACCACGAAATGGGGACAGGGGGGACAATGAGCAGTTCTTC
clone_size: .; d_call: .; v_call: TRBV5-1; j_call: TRBJ1-4; cdr3_aa: CASSLGGENEKLFF; cdr3_nt: TGCGCCAGCAGCTTGGGAGGGGAGAATGAAAAACTGTTTTTT
clone_size: .; d_call: .; v_call: TRBV19; j_call: TRBJ2-6; cdr3_aa: CASSGVDSGANVLTF; cdr3_nt: TGTGCCAGTAGTGGAGTTGACTCTGGGGCCAACGTCCTGACTTTC
clone_size: .; d_call: .; v_call: TRBV4-1; j_call: TRBJ2-4; cdr3_aa: CASSQDSPGGNIQYF; cdr3_nt: TGCGCCAGCAGCCAAGACTCCCCCGGGGGAAACATTCAGTACTTC
clone_size: .; d_call: .; v_call: TRBV7-7; j_call: TRBJ2-3; cdr3_aa: CASSFDTSTDTQYF; cdr3_nt: TGTGCTAGCAGCTTTGATACTAGCACAGATACGCAGTATTTT
clone_size: .; d_call: .; v_call: TRBV6-6; j_call: TRBJ2-1; cdr3_aa: CASSPEGPRGHNEQFF; cdr3_nt: TGTGCCAGCAGTCCCGAGGGCCCGCGGGGGCACAATGAGCAGTTCTTC
clone_size: .; d_call: .; v_call: TRBV18; j_call: TRBJ1-2; cdr3_aa: CASSPDSSYGYTF; cdr3_nt: TGTGCCAGCTCACCCGACAGTTCCTATGGCTACACCTTC
clone_size: .; d_call: .; v_call: TRBV9; j_call: TRBJ2-2; cdr3_aa: CASSPTVRGTGELFF; cdr3_nt: TGTGCCAGCAGCCCCACGGTTCGGGGCACCGGGGAGCTGTTTTTT
clone_size: once; d_call: .; v_call: TRBV7-8; j_call: TRBJ1-2; cdr3_aa: CASSSRVNYGYTF; cdr3_nt: TGTGCCAGCAGCTCCAGGGTGAACTATGGCTACACCTTC
clone_size: .; d_call: TRBD2; v_call: TRBV6-4; j_call: TRBJ2-1; cdr3_aa: CASSDLAGVNEQFF; cdr3_nt: TGTGCCAGCAGTGACCTAGCGGGGGTTAATGAGCAGTTCTTC
clone_size: .; d_call: TRBD2; v_call: TRBV5-1; j_call: TRBJ2-1; cdr3_aa: CASSFGLAGGHDEQFF; cdr3_nt: TGCGCCAGCAGCTTTGGACTAGCGGGGGGGCACGATGAGCAGTTCTTC
clone_size: .; d_call: TRBD2; v_call: TRBV11-2; j_call: TRBJ2-1; cdr3_aa: CASSLDYRLAGYNEQFF; cdr3_nt: TGTGCCAGCAGCTTAGATTATCGGCTAGCGGGGTACAATGAGCAGTTCTTC
clone_size: .; d_call: .; v_call: TRBV11-3; j_call: TRBJ2-5; cdr3_aa: CASSLGGANQETQYF; cdr3_nt: TGTGCCAGCAGCTTAGGGGGGGCTAATCAAGAGACCCAGTACTTC
clone_size: .; d_call: TRBD2; v_call: TRBV19; j_call: TRBJ2-1; cdr3_aa: CASKRTSGDLYNEQFF; cdr3_nt: TGTGCCTCCAAGCGGACTAGCGGGGATCTCTACAATGAGCAGTTCTTC
clone_size: .; d_call: .; v_call: TRBV5-1; j_call: TRBJ2-3; cdr3_aa: CASSLGGQPGTDTQYF; cdr3_nt: TGCGCCAGCAGCTTGGGGGGGCAGCCGGGCACAGATACGCAGTATTTT
clone_size: .; d_call: TRBD2; v_call: TRBV2; j_call: TRBJ2-3; cdr3_aa: CASSGGGGAFDTQYF; cdr3_nt: TGTGCCAGCAGTGGGGGCGGGGGGGCGTTCGATACGCAGTATTTT
clone_size: .; d_call: TRBD1; v_call: TRBV25-1; j_call: TRBJ2-2; cdr3_aa: CASSDPGQGDTGELFF; cdr3_nt: TGTGCCAGCAGTGATCCGGGACAGGGGGACACCGGGGAGCTGTTTTTT
clone_size: .; d_call: .; v_call: TRBV13; j_call: TRBJ2-3; cdr3_aa: CASSFLTGTAGRDTQYF; cdr3_nt: TGTGCCAGCAGCTTCCTCACAGGTACCGCTGGAAGAGATACGCAGTATTTT
clone_size: .; d_call: TRBD1; v_call: TRBV11-2; j_call: TRBJ1-2; cdr3_aa: CASSIDRGQSYGYTF; cdr3_nt: TGTGCCAGCAGCATCGACAGGGGTCAAAGTTATGGCTACACCTTC
clone_size: .; d_call: .; v_call: TRBV6-5; j_call: TRBJ1-4; cdr3_aa: CASSYEARPGEKLFF; cdr3_nt: TGTGCCAGCAGTTATGAGGCACGGCCTGGTGAAAAACTGTTTTTT
clone_size: .; d_call: TRBD1; v_call: TRBV19; j_call: TRBJ1-2; cdr3_aa: CASRDGQEVYGYTF; cdr3_nt: TGTGCCAGTAGGGATGGACAGGAAGTCTATGGCTACACCTTC
clone_size: .; d_call: TRBD1; v_call: TRBV7-2; j_call: TRBJ2-7; cdr3_aa: CASSLWGQGAGEQYF; cdr3_nt: TGTGCCAGCAGCTTATGGGGACAGGGGGCTGGCGAGCAGTACTTC
clone_size: .; d_call: .; v_call: TRBV2; j_call: TRBJ2-3; cdr3_aa: CASSVATDTQYF; cdr3_nt: TGTGCCAGCAGTGTAGCTACTGATACGCAGTATTTT
clone_size: .; d_call: .; v_call: TRBV28; j_call: TRBJ1-4; cdr3_aa: CASRRPALQGWEKLFF; cdr3_nt: TGTGCCAGCAGGAGGCCCGCCCTACAGGGTTGGGAAAAACTGTTTTTT
clone_size: .; d_call: .; v_call: TRBV4-2; j_call: TRBJ2-7; cdr3_aa: CASSHGLLSYEQYF; cdr3_nt: TGTGCCAGCAGCCACGGACTCCTCTCCTACGAGCAGTACTTC
clone_size: .; d_call: .; v_call: TRBV9; j_call: TRBJ2-3; cdr3_aa: CASNWGGRGTDTQYF; cdr3_nt: TGTGCCAGCAATTGGGGGGGCCGGGGCACAGATACGCAGTATTTT